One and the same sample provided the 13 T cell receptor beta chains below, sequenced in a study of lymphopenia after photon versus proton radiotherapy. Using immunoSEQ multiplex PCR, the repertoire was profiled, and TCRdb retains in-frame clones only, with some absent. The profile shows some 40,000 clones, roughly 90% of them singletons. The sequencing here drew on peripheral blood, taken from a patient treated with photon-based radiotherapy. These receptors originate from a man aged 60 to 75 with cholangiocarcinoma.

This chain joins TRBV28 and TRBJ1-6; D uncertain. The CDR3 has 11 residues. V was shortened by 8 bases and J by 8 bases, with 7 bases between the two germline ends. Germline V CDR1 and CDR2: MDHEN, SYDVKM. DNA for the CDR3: TGTGCCAGCGGAGAGGATTCACCCCTCCACTTT. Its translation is CASGEDSPLHF.

The CDR3 DNA reads as TGCGCCAGCAGCACTAGACTAGCGGGGCTAGCGCGAGCCACAGATACGCAGTATTTT. Protein sequence: CASSTRLAGLARATDTQYF. The chain joins TRBV5-1 to TRBJ2-3; 11 bases map to TRBD2. CDR3 length: 19 amino acids. With V trimmed by 4 bases and J by 2 bases, 15 bases remained unmatched. Looked up from germline, CDR1 is SGHRS and CDR2 is YFSETQ.

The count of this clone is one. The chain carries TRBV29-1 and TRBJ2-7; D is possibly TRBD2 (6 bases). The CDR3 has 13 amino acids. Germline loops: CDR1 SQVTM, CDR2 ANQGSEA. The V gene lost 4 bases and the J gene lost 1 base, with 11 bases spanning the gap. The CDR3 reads CSVVASVSYEQYF. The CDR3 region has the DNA TGCAGCGTTGTAGCTAGCGTGTCCTACGAGCAGTACTTC.

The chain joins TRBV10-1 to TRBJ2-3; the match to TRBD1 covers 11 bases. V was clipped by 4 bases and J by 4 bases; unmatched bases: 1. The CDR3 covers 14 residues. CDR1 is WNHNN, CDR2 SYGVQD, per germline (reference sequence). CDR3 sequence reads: CASSGTGGPDTQYF. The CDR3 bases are TGCGCCAGCAGTGGGACAGGGGGCCCAGATACGCAGTATTTT.

For the CDR3, the DNA is TGTGCCAGCAGCCCCCGGAGGAGCGTAGATACGCAGTATTTT. Residues: CASSPRRSVDTQYF. V gene TRBV7-9 combines with J gene TRBJ2-3; D is perhaps TRBD2 (5 bases). CDR3 length: 14 residues. CDR1 and CDR2 (germline): SEHNR, FQNEAQ (reference sequence). Trimming took off 5 bases at V and 5 bases at J, with 14 bases between the two ends.

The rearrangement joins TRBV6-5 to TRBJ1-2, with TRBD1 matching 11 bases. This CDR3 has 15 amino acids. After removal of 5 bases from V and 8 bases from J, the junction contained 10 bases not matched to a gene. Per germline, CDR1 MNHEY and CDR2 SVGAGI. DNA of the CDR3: TGTGCCAGCAGTGCCGGGACAGGGGGTCCGGGGGGCTACACCTTC. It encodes CASSAGTGGPGGYTF.

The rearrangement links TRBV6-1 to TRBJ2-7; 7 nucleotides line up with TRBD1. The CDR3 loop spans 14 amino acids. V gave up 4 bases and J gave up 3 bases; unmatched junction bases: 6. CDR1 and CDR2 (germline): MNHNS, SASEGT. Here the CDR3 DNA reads TGTGCCAGCAGTGCCGACAGGGCGGGCTACGAGCAGTACTTC. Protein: CASSADRAGYEQYF.

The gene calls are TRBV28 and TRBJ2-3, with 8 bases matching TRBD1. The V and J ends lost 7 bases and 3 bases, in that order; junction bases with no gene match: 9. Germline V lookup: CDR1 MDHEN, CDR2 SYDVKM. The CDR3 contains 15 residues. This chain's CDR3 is CASNRAGGLTDTQYF. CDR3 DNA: TGTGCCAGCAATAGGGCAGGGGGCCTGACAGATACGCAGTATTTT.

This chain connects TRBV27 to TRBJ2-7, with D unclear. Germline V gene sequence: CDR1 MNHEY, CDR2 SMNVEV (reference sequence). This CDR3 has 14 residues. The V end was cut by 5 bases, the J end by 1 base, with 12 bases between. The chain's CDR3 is CASSQSSVSYEQYF. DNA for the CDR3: TGTGCCAGCAGTCAATCGTCGGTATCCTACGAGCAGTACTTC.

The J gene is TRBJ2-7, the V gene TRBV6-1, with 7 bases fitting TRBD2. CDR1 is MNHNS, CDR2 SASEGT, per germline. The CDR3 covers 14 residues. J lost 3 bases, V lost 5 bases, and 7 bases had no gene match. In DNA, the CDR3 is TGTGCCAGCAGTCCCGGGACTAACAACTACGAGCAGTACTTC. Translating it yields CASSPGTNNYEQYF.

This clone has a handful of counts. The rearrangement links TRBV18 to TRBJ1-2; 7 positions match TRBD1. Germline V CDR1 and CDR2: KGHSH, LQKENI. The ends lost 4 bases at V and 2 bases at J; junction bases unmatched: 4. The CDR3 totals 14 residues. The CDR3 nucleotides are TGTGCCAGCTCACAAGAACAGGGGAACTATGGCTACACCTTC. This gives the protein CASSQEQGNYGYTF.

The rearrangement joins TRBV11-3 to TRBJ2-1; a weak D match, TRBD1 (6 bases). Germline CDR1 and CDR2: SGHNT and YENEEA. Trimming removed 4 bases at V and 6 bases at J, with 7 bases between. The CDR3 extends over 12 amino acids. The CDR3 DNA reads TGTGCCAGCAGCTCAGGGGTCAATGAGCAGTTCTTC. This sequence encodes CASSSGVNEQFF.

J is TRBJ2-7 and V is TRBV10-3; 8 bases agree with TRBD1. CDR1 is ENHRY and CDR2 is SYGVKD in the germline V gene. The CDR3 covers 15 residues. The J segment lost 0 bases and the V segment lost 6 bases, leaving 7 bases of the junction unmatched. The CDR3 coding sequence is TGTGCCATCAGCCCGGGACAGGCCCTCTCCTACGAGCAGTACTTC. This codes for CAISPGQALSYEQYF.